The 9 T cell receptor beta chains given below trace back to one sample, sequenced in a study of beta chain features in type 1 diabetes. Expressed TCRB transcripts were sequenced, since all the RNA that had been isolated was reverse transcribed. TCRdb keeps only in-frame clones here, not all; method: immunoSEQ multiplex PCR. The table shows 390,000 or so clones, with approximately 15% occurring only once. Sequenced sample: naive CD4+ T cells from blood. These receptors were taken from a man younger than 40 in good health.

This clone showed up just a few times. The rearrangement links TRBV10-3 to TRBJ1-2; no clear D. Per the germline V gene, CDR1 is ENHRY and CDR2 is SYGVKD. V shed 3 bases and J shed 8 bases, with 16 bases lying between them. The CDR3 extends over 14 amino acids. Written as DNA, the CDR3 is TGTGCCATCAGTGATAACGACCCGCCCTTGGGCTACACCTTC. Protein product: CAISDNDPPLGYTF.

The chain has TRBV14 and TRBJ2-7; D may correspond to TRBD1 or TRBD2 (6 bases each). V lost 4 bases, J lost 5 bases, and 15 bases lay in between. CDR1 is SGHDN and CDR2 is FVKESK in the germline V gene. The CDR3 loop spans 14 amino acids. CDR3 protein: CASSPFLGGDEQYF. CDR3 nucleotides: TGTGCCAGCAGCCCGTTCCTGGGGGGCGACGAGCAGTACTTC.

V is TRBV6-1 and J is TRBJ2-7; a possible D gene is TRBD2 (5 bases). Per germline, CDR1 MNHNS and CDR2 SASEGT. V shed 7 bases and J shed 0 bases, with 10 bases lying between them. This CDR3 has 13 residues. CDR3 in DNA: TGTGCCAGCAAGGAGCGGAACTCCTACGAGCAGTACGTC. Translation: CASKERNSYEQYV.

There are a few counts of this clone. The chain links TRBV29-1 to TRBJ2-1, with 9 bases matching TRBD2. This CDR3 is 18 amino acids long. V was pared by 6 bases and J by 2 bases, with 17 bases of the junction left unmatched. Germline-derived CDR1 and CDR2 are SQVTM and ANQGSEA. CDR3 coding DNA: TGCAGCGTGGGAAGGGGGACTAGCCGGGCTTCGCCCTACAATGAGCAGTTCTTC. Protein product: CSVGRGTSRASPYNEQFF.

The chain couples TRBV30 to TRBJ1-3; unclear D gene. The germline V and J ends were trimmed by 2 bases and 0 bases, with 14 bases remaining between them. Per germline, CDR1 GTSNPN and CDR2 SVGIG (reference sequence). CDR3 length equals 16 residues. The CDR3 spells CAWSTRFSASGNTIYF. The CDR3 DNA sequence: TGTGCCTGGAGTACAAGGTTCTCAGCCTCTGGAAACACCATATATTTT.

The rearrangement joins TRBV4-1 to TRBJ1-5, with no clear D. Germline V gene sequence: CDR1 MGHRA, CDR2 YSYEKL. The length of the CDR3 is 16 residues. V lost 0 bases and J 2 bases, leaving 11 bases between the germline ends. The CDR3, as DNA: TGCGCCAGCAGCCAAGATAACGGCAACGGCAATCAGCCCCAGCATTTT. This gives the protein CASSQDNGNGNQPQHF.

This clone appeared a few times. The chain is built from TRBV4-3 and TRBJ2-1; 8 nucleotides match TRBD2. The germline gives CDR1 LGHNA, CDR2 YSLEER. V trimming: 0 bases; J trimming: 10 bases; junction bases outside the gene matches: 8. The CDR3 has 15 residues. The DNA of the CDR3 is TGCGCCAGCAGCCAAGAGGGGACTAGGCAGGTCGAGCAGTTCTTC. Amino acid sequence: CASSQEGTRQVEQFF.

In this sample, this clone turned up a few times. The genes are TRBV4-3 and TRBJ2-5; D remains ambiguous. The CDR3 runs to 14 residues. The V gene's germline CDR1 is LGHNA and CDR2 YSLEER. The germline V and J ends were trimmed by 0 bases and 4 bases, with 9 bases remaining between them. The CDR3 sequence is CASSQERHPETQYF. Here the CDR3 DNA reads TGCGCCAGCAGCCAAGAACGGCACCCAGAGACCCAGTACTTC.

This clone was picked up many times. V gene TRBV7-9 combines with J gene TRBJ2-4; unclear D gene. This CDR3 has 14 residues. V lost 3 bases and J 0 bases, leaving 6 bases between the germline ends. Germline V gives CDR1 SEHNR, CDR2 FQNEAQ (reference sequence). For the CDR3, the DNA is TGTGCCAGCAGCTTTCCCCTAGCCAAAAACATTCAGTACTTC. Translation gives CASSFPLAKNIQYF.